This is a list of T cell receptor beta chains from one sample in a study of T-cell reconstitution after alpha-beta-depleted transplantation in children. A single record per CDR3 protein comes from TCRdb applying MiXCR to the PCR reads. The sample contains 60,000 to 80,000 distinct CDR3 sequences, 7% to 8% of which appear only once. The material sequenced was PBMCs from the stem cell graft donor, taken from the stem cell graft. The source is a human donor who donated a stem cell graft to a child with acute lymphoblastic leukemia. Both conserved end residues are trimmed from each CDR3.

>TRBJ1-3|TRBV29-1
SVEVGNGNTIY
>TRBJ1-1|TRBV12-3/TRBV12-4
ASSSLRTKNTEAF
>TRBJ2-7|TRBV7-9
ASSSTRGYEQY
>TRBJ2-1|TRBV1
TSSRLQGPGSYNEQF
>TRBJ2-1|TRBV10-3
AISGPGQGTKTPYNEQF
>TRBJ1-1|TRBV29-1
SVGRDVTEAF
>TRBJ1-4|TRBV12-3/TRBV12-4
ASSSRFHEKLF
>TRBJ1-2|TRBV4-1
ASSGFSGYGYT
>TRBJ1-2|TRBV2
ASSAGTGTTNYGYT
>TRBJ2-7|TRBV20-1
SAVSGRAVYEQY
>TRBJ2-7|TRBV3-1
ASSQGGGESYEQY
>TRBJ1-5|TRBV27
ASSFSQGRQPQH
>TRBJ1-1|TRBV21-1
ASSKLIGGTEAF
>TRBJ1-1|TRBV28
ASSPDYFGAF
>TRBJ1-2|TRBV7-3
ASSLTRTVRGYGYT
>TRBJ2-2|TRBV7-2
ASTLQGRRSGELF
>TRBJ1-1|TRBV20-1
SAERDLNTEAF
>TRBJ1-1|TRBV20-1
SARPITEAF
>TRBJ1-1|TRBV19
ASSATGATEAF
>TRBJ1-1|TRBV19
ASSIVAQSNTEAF
>TRBJ1-2|TRBV5-1
ASSLDGQGAYGYT
>TRBJ2-3|TRBV5-4
ASSLSGVTDTQY
>TRBJ1-2|TRBV24-1
ATSDYGQGAVYT
>TRBJ2-3|TRBV5-1
ASTSTGGLDTQY
>TRBJ2-2|TRBV5-1
ASSLDRAFGGELF
>.|TRBV24-1
ATSDTPRYRRGGAFYEQF
>TRBJ1-1|TRBV5-1
ASSLVSTEAF
>TRBJ2-2|TRBV2
ASSEWAGPSYTGELF
>TRBJ2-1|TRBV7-9
ASSLVASDEQF
>TRBJ2-5|TRBV5-1
ASSLYGEQETQY